A selection of T cell receptor beta chains follows, all from one sample in a study of cytomegalovirus exposure and HLA in healthy donors. The data were produced by immunoSEQ multiplex PCR, yet TCRdb's version contains in-frame clones alone and is incomplete. The repertoire includes some 70,000 clones, roughly 69% of them detected once, and around 2.7% sits in the top ten. The material sequenced was PBMCs. The receptors come from a woman aged 50 to 65 in good health and CMV-seronegative. CDR3s include the opening cysteine and the closing phenylalanine or tryptophan. A D gene is named only where the DNA matches it firmly. Clone size is not always given. Where it is, it says once, few, many or a class for expanded clones.

d_call j_call v_call clone_size cdr3_nt cdr3_aa
. TRBJ1-1 TRBV7-2 few TGTGCCAGCAGCTTATATGGTCTGACAGAAGCTTTCTTT CASSLYGLTEAFF
. TRBJ1-4 TRBV5-4 . TGTGCCAGCAGCTTGTCAGGAGGGGATGAAAAACTGTTTTTT CASSLSGGDEKLFF
TRBD1 TRBJ1-1 TRBV4-3 . TGCGCCAGCAGCCCTCGACAGGGACTCATGAACACTGAAGCTTTCTTT CASSPRQGLMNTEAFF
TRBD1 TRBJ2-5 TRBV10-3 . TGTGCCATCAGTGAGTCGGGAACAGGGGGCGAAGAGACCCAGTACTTC CAISESGTGGEETQYF
TRBD1 TRBJ2-7 TRBV5-1 few TGCGCCAGCAGCCCCTCAGACAGGGTAAGGTATGGCGAGCAGTACTTC CASSPSDRVRYGEQYF
. TRBJ2-1 TRBV6-5 . TGTGCCAGCAGTTACTCTCCAGGCCCTACCTACAATGAGCAGTTCTTC CASSYSPGPTYNEQFF
TRBD2 TRBJ2-5 TRBV18 . TGTGCCAGCTCACCACCTAGCGGGTCATTAGAGACCCAGTACTTC CASSPPSGSLETQYF
. TRBJ2-7 TRBV7-2 . TGTGCCAGCAGCTTAGATCGACAGACCTCCTACGAGCAGTACTTC CASSLDRQTSYEQYF
. TRBJ1-3 TRBV5-4 . TGTGCCAGCAGCTTGACGCTGGGCCCCTCTGGAAACACCATATATTTT CASSLTLGPSGNTIYF
. TRBJ1-1 TRBV4-1 . TGCGCCAGCAGCCCTAGGGCGGGAGAGAACACTGAAGCTTTCTTT CASSPRAGENTEAFF
TRBD1 TRBJ2-7 TRBV5-1 . TGCGCCAGCAGCACCCGACAGGGGAGCTCCTACGAGCAGTACTTC CASSTRQGSSYEQYF
. TRBJ1-1 TRBV29-1 . TGCAGCGTGCCCCAGGGCTCTGAAGCTTTCTTT CSVPQGSEAFF
. TRBJ2-2 TRBV7-9 few TGTGCCAGCAGCCCGGGGGAGAGTGTCACCGGGGAGCTGTTTTTT CASSPGESVTGELFF
. TRBJ1-2 TRBV7-2 . TGTGCCAGCAGCTTAGAATCACGCGGGACTAACTATGGCTACACCTTC CASSLESRGTNYGYTF
TRBD1 TRBJ2-7 TRBV15 . TGTGCCACCAGCAGGGACAGGGGAGGGGGCGAGCAGTACTTC CATSRDRGGGEQYF
TRBD1 TRBJ1-5 TRBV7-9 few TGTGCCAGCAGCGAAGGGACAGGGCGCAATCAGCCCCAGCATTTT CASSEGTGRNQPQHF
. TRBJ1-2 TRBV28 . TGTGCCAGCAGGCGGTCCCTTGGTCAGGGGTATGGCTACACCTTC CASRRSLGQGYGYTF
. TRBJ1-5 TRBV19 . TGTGCCAGTAGTACCCCGTGGAGGGCCCAGCCCCGGCATTTT CASSTPWRAQPRHF
TRBD1 TRBJ1-5 TRBV2 . TGTGCCAGCAGTCCCGGGACAGGGGGGCTGGGCAATCAGCCCCAGCATTTT CASSPGTGGLGNQPQHF
TRBD1 TRBJ1-1 TRBV5-4 . TGTGCCAGCAGCCGGCTTGACAGGGCCCCCACTGAAGCTTTCTTT CASSRLDRAPTEAFF
TRBD2 TRBJ2-2 TRBV7-8 . TGTGCCAGCAGCCGCGGACTAGCGGTGAACACCGGGGAGCTGTTTTTT CASSRGLAVNTGELFF
TRBD2 TRBJ2-7 TRBV19 . TGTGCCAGTAGTATAACTAGCGGGACATTCTACGAGCAGTACTTC CASSITSGTFYEQYF
TRBD1 TRBJ1-3 TRBV5-6 . TGTGCCAGCAGTTTAATCTTGGGGACAGAGGCAGGAAACACCATATATTTT CASSLILGTEAGNTIYF
. TRBJ1-2 TRBV7-2 . TGTGCCAGCAGCCCGGAGGTTGCGGGGGCTTGGTATGGCTACACCTTC CASSPEVAGAWYGYTF
TRBD1 TRBJ2-7 TRBV19 . TGTGCCAGTAGTATAGATCACACAGGGGGTTTTCGAGAGCAGTACTTC CASSIDHTGGFREQYF
. TRBJ1-3 TRBV5-6 . TGTGCCACGGGCCCAGGGTACTCTGGAAACACCATATATTTT CATGPGYSGNTIYF
TRBD1 TRBJ2-3 TRBV7-9 . TGTGCCAGCAGTCGGGACAGGGGCACAGATACGCAGTATTTT CASSRDRGTDTQYF